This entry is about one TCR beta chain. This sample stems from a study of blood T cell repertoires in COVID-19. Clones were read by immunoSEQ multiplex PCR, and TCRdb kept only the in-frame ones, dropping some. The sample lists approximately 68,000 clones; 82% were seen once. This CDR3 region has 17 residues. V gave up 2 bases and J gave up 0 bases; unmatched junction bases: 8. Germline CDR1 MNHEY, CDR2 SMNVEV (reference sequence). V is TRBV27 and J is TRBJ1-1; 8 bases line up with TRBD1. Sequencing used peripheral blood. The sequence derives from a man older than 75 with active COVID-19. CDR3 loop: CASSLRGRGHMNTEAFF. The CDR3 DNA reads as TGTGCCAGCAGTTTAAGAGGCAGGGGGCATATGAACACTGAAGCTTTCTTT.